This T cell receptor beta chain was documented in a study of control samples from healthy donors and cancer patients. The germline V gene encodes CDR1 MNHNS and CDR2 SASEGT. Trimming took off 1 base at V and 2 bases at J, with 14 bases between the two ends. This CDR3 is 16 amino acids long. Some clones are missing from TCRdb's copy, which holds only in-frame ones; the method was immunoSEQ multiplex PCR. The sample yields 20,000 to 30,000 clones, about nine tenths seen once. This chain uses TRBV6-1 with TRBJ1-2, with no clear D. The sequence was obtained from a man over 45 with lung cancer. Sequencing used PBMCs. The CDR3 loop is CASSEGIWLGNYGYTF. The CDR3 DNA reads TGTGCCAGCAGTGAAGGGATTTGGTTGGGGAACTATGGCTACACCTTC.